These 22 T cell receptor beta chains were sequenced from one sample in a study of blood T cell repertoires in COVID-19. The protocol was immunoSEQ multiplex PCR, while the TCRdb copy is restricted to in-frame clones and leaves out a portion. Of about 86,000 clones in the sample, 70% to 85% were seen once. The sequenced sample was peripheral blood. Every receptor here comes from a man aged 65-85 years with acute or convalescent COVID-19.

This clone was picked up a small number of times. V and J are TRBV2 and TRBJ1-5; weak D call: TRBD1 (6 bases). Trimming removed 6 bases from V and 4 bases from J, with 13 bases in between. CDR1 and CDR2 from the germline V gene are SNHLY and FYNNEI. The CDR3 length is 14 residues. The CDR3 DNA follows: TGTGCCAGCAGGGGAAGGCAGGGGAATCAGCCCCAGCATTTT. This translates into CASRGRQGNQPQHF.

The chain links TRBV3-1 (or the pseudogene TRBV3-2) to TRBJ2-1; D may be TRBD1 (6 bases). Germline values: CDR1 LGHDT, CDR2 YNNKEL (reference sequence). Trimming shortened V by 6 bases and J by 3 bases, and 18 bases separated the two germline ends. The CDR3 totals 16 residues. This CDR3 is CASSLGAGAIYNEQFF. CDR3 in DNA: TGTGCCAGCAGTCTCGGGGCAGGGGCAATCTACAATGAGCAGTTCTTC.

Only a few counts were recorded for this clone. The rearrangement joins TRBV19 to TRBJ1-2; D perhaps matches TRBD1 (6 bases). Trimming removed 5 bases at V and 4 bases at J, with 11 bases between. Per germline, CDR1 LNHDA and CDR2 SQIVND (reference sequence). The CDR3 is 13 residues long. DNA for the CDR3: TGTGCCAGTAGTCAAGACAGGATCTATGGCTACACCTTC. It yields the protein CASSQDRIYGYTF.

Concerning this clone: One end of the junction varies from germline; a read error may be responsible. The gene calls are TRBV15 and TRBJ2-3; unclear D gene. Germline values: CDR1 LNHNV, CDR2 YYDKDF (reference sequence). CDR3 size: 13 residues. The CDR3 loop is CATGRERRNTQYF. Written as DNA, the CDR3 is TGTGCCACCGGCAGAGAGAGGAGAAATACGCAGTATTTT.

This clone was counted only a few times. The chain employs TRBV21-1 and TRBJ1-5; the tabulated D call, TRBD1, remains unverified against the DNA. TRBV21-1 represents a pseudogene. CDR3 length equals 17 residues. In nucleotides, the CDR3 is TGTGCCAGCAGCAAAGGGGGGGGACAGGATAGCAATCAGCCCCAGCATTTT. Protein: CASSKGGGQDSNQPQHF.

The gene calls are TRBV6-5 and TRBJ2-5; the D gene is possibly TRBD1 (6 bases). Per the germline V gene, CDR1 is MNHEY and CDR2 is SVGAGI. With 10 bases removed from V and 2 bases from J, the gap between germline ends came to 14 bases. There are 13 residues in the CDR3. The CDR3 DNA is TGTGCCACCGAAAACAGGGATCAAGAGACCCAGTACTTC. The encoded protein is CATENRDQETQYF.

V usage is TRBV10-1 and J usage is TRBJ2-2; 9 nucleotides line up with TRBD1. The V gene end was trimmed by 2 bases and the J gene end by 5 bases; junction bases not matched to a gene: 6. This CDR3 is built from 16 residues. In germline, CDR1 is WNHNN, CDR2 SYGVQD (reference sequence). CDR3 residues: CASSERGTGSTGELFF. The DNA of the CDR3 is TGCGCCAGCAGTGAGAGGGGGACAGGGAGTACCGGGGAGCTGTTTTTT.

The V gene is TRBV5-1, the J gene TRBJ2-3; TRBD2 agrees at 10 bases. V trimming: 4 bases; J trimming: 2 bases; junction bases outside the gene matches: 4. The CDR3 is 15 amino acids. CDR1 SGHRS and CDR2 YFSETQ come from the germline V gene. The CDR3 DNA reads as TGCGCCAGCAGCCCCGGGACTAGCGTCACAGATACGCAGTATTTT. Encoded protein: CASSPGTSVTDTQYF.

In nucleotides, the CDR3 is TGTGCCAGCAGTTCTACAGTGGCCTACGAGCAGTACTTC. It codes for CASSSTVAYEQYF. The V and J genes are TRBV27 and TRBJ2-7; D is unclear. CDR3 length equals 13 residues. Germline-derived CDR1 and CDR2 are MNHEY and SMNVEV (reference sequence). The ends were cut back, 4 bases at V and 2 bases at J, with 9 bases in the middle.

This clone was seen only once. The rearrangement uses TRBV14 and TRBJ1-2, with 9 bases fitting TRBD1. Germline V gene sequence: CDR1 SGHDN, CDR2 FVKESK. CDR3 length: 17 amino acids. Losses at the gene ends were 3 bases for V and 5 bases for J; bases not matched to a gene: 13. The CDR3 is CASSQTGTGPLGYGYTF. CDR3 DNA sequence: TGTGCCAGCAGCCAGACCGGGACAGGGCCGTTGGGGTATGGCTACACCTTC.

The rearrangement uses TRBV28 and TRBJ1-2; the match to TRBD1 covers 7 bases. CDR1 and CDR2 from the germline V gene are MDHEN and SYDVKM. The CDR3 covers 13 residues. After removal of 2 bases from V and 8 bases from J, the junction contained 5 bases not matched to a gene. The CDR3 DNA sequence: TGTGCCAGCAGTTTAATCAGGGGGATCGGCTACACCTTC. It encodes CASSLIRGIGYTF.

The chain carries TRBV25-1 and TRBJ2-1; 9 bases match TRBD1. Germline assignment: CDR1 MGHDK and CDR2 SYGVNS. The V and J ends lost 3 bases and 0 bases, in that order; junction bases with no gene match: 9. This CDR3 spans 18 amino acids. The CDR3 protein is CASSESGTGRLSYNEQFF. CDR3 nucleotide sequence: TGTGCCAGCAGTGAGTCAGGGACAGGGCGGCTCTCCTACAATGAGCAGTTCTTC.

The chain combines TRBV6-8 with TRBJ2-7; 8 bases fit TRBD1. The CDR3 runs to 14 residues. CDR1 and CDR2 (germline): MNHGY, SAAAGT. Trimming cost V 6 bases and J 0 bases; bases outside gene matches: 4. The chain's CDR3 is CASRPGQGSYEQYF. CDR3 DNA sequence: TGTGCCAGCAGACCCGGACAGGGCTCCTACGAGCAGTACTTC.

This rearrangement joins TRBV7-5 to TRBJ1-4. TRBV7-5 is classified as a pseudogene. The CDR3 covers 15 residues. CDR3 amino acids: CVRSLNSATNEKLFF. For the CDR3, the DNA is TGTGTCAGAAGCTTAAATTCCGCAACTAATGAAAAACTGTTTTTT.

This sequence joins TRBV20-1 and TRBJ2-5; D not resolved. This CDR3 has 13 residues. V gave up 3 bases and J gave up 1 base, with 9 bases separating them. Germline V gene lookup returns CDR1 DFQATT and CDR2 SNEGSKA (reference sequence). The CDR3 protein is CSASPVFQETQYF. The CDR3 DNA follows: TGCAGTGCTAGTCCTGTCTTCCAAGAGACCCAGTACTTC.

The genes are TRBV7-9 and TRBJ2-2; D might be TRBD1 (5 bases). CDR1 is SEHNR, CDR2 FQNEAQ, per germline (reference sequence). Trimming stripped 7 bases from V and 0 bases from J, with 12 bases between. The CDR3 has 15 residues. In nucleotides, the CDR3 is TGTGCCAGCACCCAGGGATCTGCGAACACCGGGGAGCTGTTTTTT. Translated, it gives CASTQGSANTGELFF.

J is TRBJ2-3 and V is TRBV28, with 7 bases identical to TRBD1. This CDR3 contains 15 residues. Germline CDR1 reads MDHEN; CDR2 reads SYDVKM. J lost 3 bases, V lost 5 bases, and 8 bases had no gene match. DNA for the CDR3: TGTGCCAGCAGTCTCCAAGGACAGGCAACAGATACGCAGTATTTT. This codes for CASSLQGQATDTQYF. Filled out from reference TRBV28 and TRBJ2-3, the complete variable domain reads DVKVTQSSRYLVKRTGEKVFLECVQDMDHENMFWYRQDPGLGLRLIYFSYDVKMKEKGDIPEGYSVSREKKERFSLILESASTNQTSMYLCASSLQGQATDTQYFGPGTRLTVL.

This clone was picked up many times. This rearrangement joins TRBV6-6 to TRBJ1-5, with D possibly matching TRBD1 (6 bases). CDR1 and CDR2 from the germline V gene are MNHNY and SVGAGI (reference sequence). With 8 bases removed from V and 0 bases from J, the gap between germline ends came to 14 bases. The CDR3 covers 15 residues. CDR3 nucleotide sequence: TGTGCCAGCGACCGCGGCAGGGGTAGCAATCAGCCCCAGCATTTT. This sequence encodes CASDRGRGSNQPQHF.

The rearrangement joins TRBV4-1 to TRBJ2-5; 10 nucleotides agree with TRBD2. The CDR3 is 17 residues long. The V gene end was trimmed by 0 bases and the J gene end by 2 bases; junction bases not matched to a gene: 6. Germline assignment: CDR1 MGHRA and CDR2 YSYEKL. Here the CDR3 reads CASSQDAAGGLQETQYF. CDR3 sequence (DNA): TGCGCCAGCAGCCAAGATGCAGCGGGGGGGCTTCAAGAGACCCAGTACTTC.

This chain links TRBV5-1 with TRBJ2-3; 8 nucleotides agree with TRBD2. The CDR3 is 15 residues long. Germline V gene sequence: CDR1 SGHRS, CDR2 YFSETQ. Trimming took 4 bases from V and 0 from J; bases not matched to a gene: 4. The CDR3 region is CASSPGGLSTDTQYF. The CDR3 nucleotides are TGCGCCAGCAGCCCGGGGGGGCTTAGCACAGATACGCAGTATTTT.

The CDR3 spells CASKVAGTDTQYF. For the CDR3, the DNA is TGCGCCAGCAAGGTAGCCGGCACAGATACGCAGTATTTT. This sequence joins TRBV5-1 and TRBJ2-3; no firm D call. The germline V gene encodes CDR1 SGHRS and CDR2 YFSETQ. Trimming pared 6 bases from V and 1 base from J, leaving 9 bases between. CDR3 size: 13 residues.

DNA for the CDR3: TGTGCCAGCTCACCACGGATGCAGGGGGATGGCTACACCTTC. It translates to CASSPRMQGDGYTF. The V and J genes are TRBV18 and TRBJ1-2, with TRBD1 matching over 7 bases. Per germline, CDR1 KGHSH and CDR2 LQKENI. This CDR3 is built from 14 residues. The V and J ends lost 1 base and 6 bases, in that order; junction bases with no gene match: 5.